These T cell receptor beta chains were read from a single sample in a study of beta chain features in type 1 diabetes. Profiling relied on immunoSEQ multiplex PCR, and the TCRdb table lists in-frame clones only, not all of them. The repertoire includes about 660,000 clones, more than 12% of them detected once, and around 0.04% sits in the top ten. Sequenced material: naive CD4+ T cells from blood. All receptors derive from a man between 18 and 29 years old with type 1 diabetes. CDR3s include the opening cysteine and the closing phenylalanine or tryptophan. A D gene is named only where the DNA matches it firmly. Clone size, where shown, is once, few, many, or a class for clones that have expanded.

cdr3_nt cdr3_aa v_call d_call cdr3_length clone_size j_call
TGTGCCAGCACGAATCCGGGACAGGGGGACACCGGGGAGCTGTTTTTT CASTNPGQGDTGELFF TRBV28 TRBD1 16 NA TRBJ2-2
TGTGCCAGCTCACCTATTCCAGAGGAGACCCAGTACTTC CASSPIPEETQYF TRBV18 NA 13 NA TRBJ2-5
TGTGCCAGCAGTTTTAGTCCCGTCTCCTCTGGAAACACCATATATTTT CASSFSPVSSGNTIYF TRBV7-2 NA 16 few TRBJ1-3
TGTGCCAGCAGTCTCAGTAGCGGCTTCTACCAAGAGACCCAGTACTTC CASSLSSGFYQETQYF TRBV25-1 NA 16 few TRBJ2-5
TGTGCCAGTACCGGGACCTACTATGGCTACACCTTC CASTGTYYGYTF TRBV2 NA 12 few TRBJ1-2
TGTGCCAGCAGCTATCGCTCAGGGAGGAGCACCGGGGAGCTGTTTTTT CASSYRSGRSTGELFF TRBV7-2 NA 16 NA TRBJ2-2
TGTGCCAGCAGCCAAGCCCTCGGAATCTACGAGCAGTACTTC CASSQALGIYEQYF TRBV4-2 NA 14 few TRBJ2-7
TGTGCCAGCAGTCCTGGACAGGAGCAGGGTACGCAGTATTTT CASSPGQEQGTQYF TRBV7-3 TRBD1 14 NA TRBJ2-3
TGCGCCAGCAGCTCCTCACTAGCTCCCCCAGATACGCAGTATTTT CASSSSLAPPDTQYF TRBV5-1 NA 15 few TRBJ2-3
TGTGCCAGCTCACCAGGACAGAATAATGAAAAACTGTTTTTT CASSPGQNNEKLFF TRBV18 NA 14 NA TRBJ1-4
TGTGCCAGCTCCCCAAGGGAGAAGGGTGAGCAGTTCTTC CASSPREKGEQFF TRBV18 NA 13 NA TRBJ2-1
TGTGCTTCGACCAGGGCCTCCTACAATGAGCAGTTCTTC CASTRASYNEQFF TRBV30 NA 13 NA TRBJ2-1
TGTGCCTGGAGTAATCCAGTCCCCTCCTACAATGAGCAGTTCTTC CAWSNPVPSYNEQFF TRBV30 NA 15 few TRBJ2-1
TGTGCCAGCAGCGTAGGGGGAGGGAGCGAGCAGTACTTC CASSVGGGSEQYF TRBV9 TRBD2 13 NA TRBJ2-7
TGTGCCTGGAGCGGGACAGGGGGTGGCTACACCTTC CAWSGTGGGYTF TRBV30 TRBD1 12 NA TRBJ1-2
TGTGCCAGCAGGCAAGACCGGTCAACTAATGAAAAACTGTTTTTT CASRQDRSTNEKLFF TRBV4-2 NA 15 few TRBJ1-4
TGTGCCAGCAGTCCGTTAGGGGGTGGCAATCAGCCCCAGCATTTT CASSPLGGGNQPQHF TRBV27 NA 15 NA TRBJ1-5
TGTGCTAGTGGTTTTACGCCGACAGGGACCTATGGCTACACCTTC CASGFTPTGTYGYTF TRBV12-5 TRBD1 15 NA TRBJ1-2
TGTGCCAGCAGTGGCCAAGGGGTCGAGCAGTACTTC CASSGQGVEQYF TRBV6-6 NA 12 NA TRBJ2-7
TGTGCCAGCAGCTTAGGGGGGGCACTTGAAGCTTTCTTT CASSLGGALEAFF TRBV7-8 NA 13 few TRBJ1-1
TGCGCCAGCAGCTTCGCTCTAGCTAACTATGGCTACACCTTC CASSFALANYGYTF TRBV5-1 NA 14 few TRBJ1-2
TGTGCCAGCAGCGTAGATGCAGGGTCCTACAATGAGCAGTTCTTC CASSVDAGSYNEQFF TRBV9 NA 15 NA TRBJ2-1
TGTGCCAGCAGTTACTCGGCAGGGGTACTGGGAGAGACCCAGTACTTC CASSYSAGVLGETQYF TRBV6-5 NA 16 NA TRBJ2-5
TGTGCCAGCAGCCAAGGGGAGGCGGGACTAAACTACGAGCAGTACTTC CASSQGEAGLNYEQYF TRBV4-2 TRBD2 16 few TRBJ2-7
TGTGCCAGCAGCACGGCGTCCTCCTACGAGCAGTACTTC CASSTASSYEQYF TRBV7-2 NA 13 NA TRBJ2-7
TGTGCCAGCAGTGAAAGGGATCAAGAGACCCAGTACTTC CASSERDQETQYF TRBV2 NA 13 few TRBJ2-5
TGCAGCGTTGAGGCAGGGAAAAGTACTGAAGCTTTCTTT CSVEAGKSTEAFF TRBV29-1 NA 13 NA TRBJ1-1
TGTGCCAGCAGCGTTCAGGGGAACACTGAAGCTTTCTTT CASSVQGNTEAFF TRBV2 NA 13 NA TRBJ1-1
TGTGCCAGCAGTTTCAGCCAGGGGCCCTACGAGCAGTACTTC CASSFSQGPYEQYF TRBV27 NA 14 few TRBJ2-7
TGTGCCAGCTCACCACCTTCCAGCGGGACCACCTACAATGAGCAGTTCTTC CASSPPSSGTTYNEQFF TRBV18 TRBD2 17 NA TRBJ2-1
TGTGCCAGCAGCCAAGTCCTAGCGGGCGTAAATGAGCAGTTCTTC CASSQVLAGVNEQFF TRBV4-2 TRBD2 15 NA TRBJ2-1
TGTGCCTCCGAGGACAGGACCTACCAAGAGACCCAGTACTTC CASEDRTYQETQYF TRBV7-9 TRBD1 14 NA TRBJ2-5
TGCGCCAGCAGCCTCCAGCCCGACCGAAAAGAGACCCAGTACTTC CASSLQPDRKETQYF TRBV5-1 NA 15 NA TRBJ2-5
TGCGCCAGCAGCGAACAGGATGCCCGAAGTGGCTACACCTTC CASSEQDARSGYTF TRBV5-1 NA 14 few TRBJ1-2
TGTGCCAGCAGCTCCGGGACTAGCGGAGTCTCCACAGATACGCAGTATTTT CASSSGTSGVSTDTQYF TRBV11-1 TRBD2 17 once TRBJ2-3
TGCGCCAGCAGCCAAGAAATTGCGCGGGGTGAGCAGTTCTTC CASSQEIARGEQFF TRBV4-3 NA 14 few TRBJ2-1
TGCGCCAGCAGCCAAGAGTTAATAGCGGGGGGCTCCACCGGGGAGCTGTTTTTT CASSQELIAGGSTGELFF TRBV4-3 TRBD2 18 few TRBJ2-2
TGTGCCAGCAGCTTGCCGGGGGTCTTTAATGAGCAGTTCTTC CASSLPGVFNEQFF TRBV5-4 NA 14 NA TRBJ2-1
TGTGCCTGGAGTCCGGGACAGAACTACGAGCAGTACTTC CAWSPGQNYEQYF TRBV30 TRBD1 13 NA TRBJ2-7
TGTGCCTGGAGTGCGGCCGGGACAGGGAATAGCAATCAGCCCCAGCATTTT CAWSAAGTGNSNQPQHF TRBV30 TRBD1 17 NA TRBJ1-5
TGTGCCAGCAGTTTTATCAGGGAATCTAATCAGCCCCAGCATTTT CASSFIRESNQPQHF TRBV27 NA 15 few TRBJ1-5